These T cell receptor beta chains were read from a single sample in a study. Using its own MiXCR run on the RT-PCR reads, TCRdb lists one record per CDR3 protein. Of about 680,000 distinct CDR3 sequences in the sample, over 12% were seen once. Sequences were obtained from memory CD4+ T cells from blood. The receptors originated from a female donor in good health, serving as a healthy control. CDR3s include the opening cysteine and the closing phenylalanine or tryptophan.

CDR3	V	J
CASSLNSGITEAFF	TRBV28	TRBJ1-1
CASSSQGVRETQYF	TRBV7-2	TRBJ2-5
CASTLGTSGNNEQFF	TRBV3-1	TRBJ2-1
CASSPRGASGLLGEQYF	TRBV7-2	TRBJ2-7
CASSYQQGYEQYF	TRBV19	TRBJ2-7
CASSQDRGGGETQYF	TRBV3-1	TRBJ2-5
CASSQGTSGSSWEQFF	TRBV4-1	TRBJ2-1
CASSQTGTSTDTQYF	TRBV3-1	TRBJ2-3
CASRGSASGSDTQYF	TRBV28	TRBJ2-3
CASSYTAGTEAFF	TRBV6-5	TRBJ1-1
CASSLTGRDQPQHF	TRBV18	TRBJ1-5
CASSHDSLQETQYF	TRBV5-1	TRBJ2-5
CASQERGNTEAFF	TRBV11-2	TRBJ1-1